What follows are 4 T cell receptor beta chains derived from one specimen sequenced in a study of OX40 agonist ivuxolimab in advanced cancers. This table comes from immunoSEQ multiplex PCR, and its TCRdb copy is limited to in-frame clones, with some not included. The sample records 65,000 to 85,000 clones, about 90% being singletons. The input for sequencing was CD4+ or CD8+ T cells sorted from blood, taken in a trial of the OX40 agonist ivuxolimab. These receptors were obtained from an adult with an advanced solid tumor such as melanoma, head and neck, liver or kidney cancer.

In DNA form, the CDR3 reads TGCGCCAGCAGCCAAGATGGGACAGGGTCCCTCGAGCAGTACTTC. Protein: CASSQDGTGSLEQYF. V and J are TRBV4-1 and TRBJ2-7, with TRBD1 matching 9 bases. This CDR3 is 15 amino acids long. In germline, CDR1 is MGHRA, CDR2 YSYEKL. V was clipped by 0 bases and J by 6 bases; unmatched bases: 6.

V usage is TRBV9 and J usage is TRBJ2-7; D is unclear. CDR1 and CDR2 (germline): SGDLS, YYNGEE. The CDR3 length is 14 residues. V shed 1 base and J shed 4 bases, with 12 bases lying between them. The CDR3 sequence: CASSVYGVPYEQYF. CDR3 nucleotide sequence: TGTGCCAGCAGCGTATACGGCGTCCCATACGAGCAGTACTTC.

Written as DNA, the CDR3 is TGTGCCAGCAGCAAAGCTAGAGATACGCAGTATTTT. Its translation is CASSKARDTQYF. This chain joins TRBV21-1 and TRBJ2-3; the table's D call, TRBD2, has no DNA check behind it. TRBV21-1 is a pseudogene. The CDR3 extends over 12 amino acids.

The chain is built from TRBV27 and TRBJ1-2, with D tentatively TRBD1 (5 bases). The germline CDR1 and CDR2 sequences are MNHEY and SMNVEV (reference sequence). This CDR3 region has 13 residues. Trimming pared 2 bases from V and 7 bases from J, leaving 11 bases between. The CDR3 reads CASSLVVGAGYTF. The CDR3, as DNA: TGTGCCAGCAGTTTAGTTGTAGGGGCTGGCTACACCTTC.